Included here is one T cell receptor beta chain sequence, with context. This specimen comes from a study of blood T cell repertoires in COVID-19. Here immunoSEQ multiplex PCR was the method, and the copy in TCRdb shows in-frame clones only, minus some. The table includes approximately 290,000 clones, approximately 90% detected once. Deletions cut 2 bases from V and 7 bases from J, with 11 bases between. The CDR3 spans 13 residues. This clonotype was obtained from a man younger than 40 with acute or convalescent COVID-19. The chain couples TRBV12-3 or TRBV12-4 to TRBJ1-2; a possible D gene is TRBD1 (5 bases). The sequencing sample was made of peripheral blood. CDR3 DNA sequence: TGTGCCAGCAGTTTAACCCAGGGTTCTGGCTACACCTTC. Its translation is CASSLTQGSGYTF.